The T cell receptor beta chain under discussion was sequenced for a study of glioma-infiltrating T cells. CDR3 size: 13 residues. Between the trimmed V and J ends, which lost 7 bases and 7 bases, there was a span of 15 bases. The germline V gene encodes CDR1 KGHDR and CDR2 SFDVKD. Details on this clonotype: Its antigen is unidentified.

Using RNA template, CDR3s of TCR alpha and beta were amplified with iRepertoire arm-PCR. One-step reverse transcription and amplification started from approximately 100-400 ng of tissue mRNA or PBMC total RNA. TCRdb analysed the multiplex PCR reads with MiXCR anew, one entry per CDR3 protein. The table has around 120,000 distinct CDR3 sequences, around a quarter seen once. Study-level results: CDR3 overlap between tissue and blood was very small. Non-neoplastic patients had below-expected tissue-blood divergence, while all gliomas exceeded expectation.

Sequenced input: glioma tissue, nonneoplastic brain tissue, or PBMCs (not recorded which). The V and J genes are TRBV24-1 and TRBJ1-1; D gene unclear. The source of this sequence is a human donor with low-grade glioma or glioblastoma, undergoing nonglioma brain surgery, or in good health (not recorded which). CDR3 DNA: TGTGCCACCAGGCCCGAAGGTAGGAGTGAAGCTTTCTTT. Protein product: CATRPEGRSEAFF.